This entry concerns a single T cell receptor beta chain. The data are from a study of blood T cell repertoires in COVID-19. Overall study context: The samples span acute and convalescent COVID-19 from the United States, Italy and Spain. Nucleic acid was either cDNA or gDNA, and it came from T cells, B-cell-depleted T cells, or PBMCs.

The CDR3 spans 17 residues. V lost 7 bases, J lost 5 bases, and 23 bases lay in between. The germline V gene has CDR1 MNHNS and CDR2 SASEGT. The assay was immunoSEQ multiplex PCR, and TCRdb's table has in-frame clones only and misses some. The repertoire holds some 100,000 clones, roughly nine tenths seen once, with about 1.8% in the top ten. The source is a human donor with active COVID-19. The donor label of this sample is uncertain. Sample: peripheral blood. The chain recombines TRBV6-1 with TRBJ2-2, with D tentatively TRBD2 (6 bases). CDR3 DNA: TGTGCCAGCAAGGAAGCGGCGCGGGGCTTTATTACCGGGGAGCTGTTTTTT. Its protein product is CASKEAARGFITGELFF.